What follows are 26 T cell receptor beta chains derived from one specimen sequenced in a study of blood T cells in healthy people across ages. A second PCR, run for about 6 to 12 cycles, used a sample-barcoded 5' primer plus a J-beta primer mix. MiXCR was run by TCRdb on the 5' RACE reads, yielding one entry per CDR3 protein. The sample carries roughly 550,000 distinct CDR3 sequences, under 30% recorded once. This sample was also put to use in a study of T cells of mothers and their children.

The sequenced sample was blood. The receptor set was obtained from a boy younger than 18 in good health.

The CDR3 region has the DNA TGTGCCAGCAGTCCTGGGGGATCAGAAGCTTTCTTT. Protein sequence: CASSPGGSEAFF. This chain joins TRBV7-9 and TRBJ1-1, with TRBD1 as a possible D gene (5 bases). Trimming took off 6 bases at V and 8 bases at J, with 13 bases between the two ends. Germline CDR1 is SEHNR and CDR2 is FQNEAQ (reference sequence). This CDR3 region has 12 residues.

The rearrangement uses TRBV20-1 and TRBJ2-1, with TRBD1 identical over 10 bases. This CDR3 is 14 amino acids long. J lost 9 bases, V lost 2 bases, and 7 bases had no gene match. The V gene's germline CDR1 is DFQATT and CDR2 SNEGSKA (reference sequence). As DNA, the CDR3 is TGCAGTGCTAGAACTCCCGGGACAGGGGCTGAGCAGTTCTTC. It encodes CSARTPGTGAEQFF.

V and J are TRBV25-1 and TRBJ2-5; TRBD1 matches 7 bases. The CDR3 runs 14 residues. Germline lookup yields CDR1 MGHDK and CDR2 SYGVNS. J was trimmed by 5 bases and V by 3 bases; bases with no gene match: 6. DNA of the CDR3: TGTGCCAGCAGTGACTGGGACAGCGAGGAGACCCAGTACTTC. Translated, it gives CASSDWDSEETQYF.

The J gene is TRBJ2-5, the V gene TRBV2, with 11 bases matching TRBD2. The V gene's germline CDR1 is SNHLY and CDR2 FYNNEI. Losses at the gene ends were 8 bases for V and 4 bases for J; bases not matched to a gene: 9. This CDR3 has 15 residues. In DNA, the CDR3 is TGTGCCAGCCGGCGGCTAGCGGGAGGAAGAGAGACCCAGTACTTC. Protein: CASRRLAGGRETQYF.

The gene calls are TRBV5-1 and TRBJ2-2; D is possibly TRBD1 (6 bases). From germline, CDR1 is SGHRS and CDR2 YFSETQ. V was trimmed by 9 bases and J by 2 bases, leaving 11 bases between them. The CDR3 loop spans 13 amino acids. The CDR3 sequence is CANREHNTGELFF. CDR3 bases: TGCGCCAACAGGGAGCACAACACCGGGGAGCTGTTTTTT.

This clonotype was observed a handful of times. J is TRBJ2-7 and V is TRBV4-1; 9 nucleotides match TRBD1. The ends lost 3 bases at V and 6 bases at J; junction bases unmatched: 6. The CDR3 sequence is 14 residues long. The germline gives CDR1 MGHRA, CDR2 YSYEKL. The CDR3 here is CASSQTGTGFEQYF. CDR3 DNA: TGCGCCAGCAGCCAGACCGGGACAGGGTTCGAGCAGTACTTC.

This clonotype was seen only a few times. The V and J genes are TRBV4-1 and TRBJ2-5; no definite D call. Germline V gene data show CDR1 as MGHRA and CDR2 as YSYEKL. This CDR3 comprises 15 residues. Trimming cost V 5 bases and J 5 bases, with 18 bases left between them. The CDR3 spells CASSKQDRVGETQYF. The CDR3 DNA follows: TGCGCCAGCAGCAAACAAGATAGGGTGGGGGAGACCCAGTACTTC.

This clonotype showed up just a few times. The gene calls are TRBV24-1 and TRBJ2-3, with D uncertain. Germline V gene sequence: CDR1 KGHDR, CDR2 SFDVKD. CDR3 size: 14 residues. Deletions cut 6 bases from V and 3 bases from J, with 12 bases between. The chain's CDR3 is CATSTPDATDTQYF. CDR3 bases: TGTGCCACCAGTACACCGGACGCGACAGATACGCAGTATTTT.

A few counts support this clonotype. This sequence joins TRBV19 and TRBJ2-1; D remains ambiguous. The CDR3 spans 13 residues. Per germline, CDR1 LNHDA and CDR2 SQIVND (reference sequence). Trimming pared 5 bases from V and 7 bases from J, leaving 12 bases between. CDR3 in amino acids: CASSFQLGNEQFF. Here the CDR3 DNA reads TGTGCCAGTAGTTTCCAACTGGGGAATGAGCAGTTCTTC.

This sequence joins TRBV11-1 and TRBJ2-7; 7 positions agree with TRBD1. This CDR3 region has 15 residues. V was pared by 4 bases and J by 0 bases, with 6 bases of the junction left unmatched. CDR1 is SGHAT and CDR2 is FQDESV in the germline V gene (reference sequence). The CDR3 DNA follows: TGTGCCAGCAGCTCTTGGACAGGTGACTCCTACGAGCAGTACTTC. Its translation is CASSSWTGDSYEQYF.

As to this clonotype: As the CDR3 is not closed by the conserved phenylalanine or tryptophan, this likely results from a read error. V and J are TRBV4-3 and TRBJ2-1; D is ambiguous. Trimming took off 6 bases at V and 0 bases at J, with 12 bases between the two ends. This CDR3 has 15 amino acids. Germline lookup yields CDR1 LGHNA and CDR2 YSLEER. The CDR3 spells CASSPQHGSYNEQFL. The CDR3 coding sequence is TGCGCCAGCAGTCCGCAGCACGGCTCCTACAATGAGCAGTTCCTC.

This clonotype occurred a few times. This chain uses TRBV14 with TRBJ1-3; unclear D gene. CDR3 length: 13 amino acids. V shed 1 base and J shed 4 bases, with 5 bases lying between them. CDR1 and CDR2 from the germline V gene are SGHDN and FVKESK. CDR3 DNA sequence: TGTGCCAGCAGCCAAGGGGCGGGAAACACCATATATTTT. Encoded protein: CASSQGAGNTIYF. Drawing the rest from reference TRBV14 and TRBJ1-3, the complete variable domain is EAGVTQFPSHSVIEKGQTVTLRCDPISGHDNLYWYRRVMGKEIKFLLHFVKESKQDESGMPNNRFLAERTGGTYSTLKVQPAELEDSGVYFCASSQGAGNTIYFGEGSWLTVV.

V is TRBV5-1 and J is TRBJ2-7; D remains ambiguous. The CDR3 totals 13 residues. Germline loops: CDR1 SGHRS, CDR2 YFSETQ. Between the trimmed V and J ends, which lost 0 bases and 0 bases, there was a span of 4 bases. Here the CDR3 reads CASSLATSYEQYF. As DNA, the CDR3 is TGCGCCAGCAGCTTGGCTACCTCCTACGAGCAGTACTTC.

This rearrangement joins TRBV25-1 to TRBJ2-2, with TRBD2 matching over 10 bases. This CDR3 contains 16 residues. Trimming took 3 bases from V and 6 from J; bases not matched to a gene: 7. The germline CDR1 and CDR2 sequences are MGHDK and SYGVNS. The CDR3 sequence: CASSEFGAGGPGELFF. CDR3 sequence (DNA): TGTGCCAGCAGTGAGTTCGGAGCGGGGGGGCCCGGGGAGCTGTTTTTT.

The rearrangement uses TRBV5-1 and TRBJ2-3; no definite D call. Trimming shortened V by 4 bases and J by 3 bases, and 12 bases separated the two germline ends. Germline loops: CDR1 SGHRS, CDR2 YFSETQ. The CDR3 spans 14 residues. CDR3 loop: CASSPDLGTDTQYF. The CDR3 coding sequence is TGCGCCAGCAGCCCTGATCTGGGAACAGATACGCAGTATTTT. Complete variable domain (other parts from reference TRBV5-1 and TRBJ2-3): KAGVTQTPRYLIKTRGQQVTLSCSPISGHRSVSWYQQTPGQGLQFLFEYFSETQRNKGNFPGRFSGRQFSNSRSEMNVSTLELGDSALYLCASSPDLGTDTQYFGPGTRLTVL.

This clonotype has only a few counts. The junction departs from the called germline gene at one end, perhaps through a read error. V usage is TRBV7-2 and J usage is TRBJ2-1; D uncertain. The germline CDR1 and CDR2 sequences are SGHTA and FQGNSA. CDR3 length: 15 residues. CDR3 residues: CASSADADSYNEQLF. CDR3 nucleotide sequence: TGTGCCAGCAGCGCCGACGCCGACTCCTACAATGAGCAGCTCTTC.

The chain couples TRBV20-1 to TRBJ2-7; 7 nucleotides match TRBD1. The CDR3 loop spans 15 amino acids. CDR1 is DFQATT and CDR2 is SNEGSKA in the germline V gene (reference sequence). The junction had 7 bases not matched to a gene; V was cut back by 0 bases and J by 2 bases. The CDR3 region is CSARDSRGPTYEQYF. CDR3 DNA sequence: TGCAGTGCTAGAGATTCGAGGGGGCCAACCTACGAGCAGTACTTC.

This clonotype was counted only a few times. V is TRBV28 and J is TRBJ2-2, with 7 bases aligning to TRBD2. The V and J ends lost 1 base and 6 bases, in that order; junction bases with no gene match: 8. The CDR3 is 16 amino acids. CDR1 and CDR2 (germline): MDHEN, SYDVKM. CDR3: CASSLSRLAGAGELFF. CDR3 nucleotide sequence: TGTGCCAGCAGTTTATCGAGACTAGCTGGCGCCGGGGAGCTGTTTTTT.

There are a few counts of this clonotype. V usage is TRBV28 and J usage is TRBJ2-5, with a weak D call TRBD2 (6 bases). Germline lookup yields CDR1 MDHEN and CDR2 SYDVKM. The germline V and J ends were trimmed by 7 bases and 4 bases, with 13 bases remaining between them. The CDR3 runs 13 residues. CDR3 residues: CASMSGVPETQYF. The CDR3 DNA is TGTGCCAGCATGTCGGGAGTCCCAGAGACCCAGTACTTC.

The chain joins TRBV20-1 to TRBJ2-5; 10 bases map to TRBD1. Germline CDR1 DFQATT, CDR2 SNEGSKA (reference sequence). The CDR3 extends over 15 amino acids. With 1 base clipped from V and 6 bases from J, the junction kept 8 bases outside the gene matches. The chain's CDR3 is CSARVPGQGPQTQYF. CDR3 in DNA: TGCAGTGCTAGAGTTCCGGGACAGGGGCCGCAGACCCAGTACTTC.

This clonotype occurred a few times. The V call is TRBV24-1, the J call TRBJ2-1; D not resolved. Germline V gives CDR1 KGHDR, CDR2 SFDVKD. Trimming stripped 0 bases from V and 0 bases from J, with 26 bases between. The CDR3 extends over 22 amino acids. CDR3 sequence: CATSDLPSLRQTEKYSYNEQFF. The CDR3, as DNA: TGTGCCACCAGTGATTTGCCCTCCTTGCGGCAAACAGAAAAATACTCCTACAATGAGCAGTTCTTC.

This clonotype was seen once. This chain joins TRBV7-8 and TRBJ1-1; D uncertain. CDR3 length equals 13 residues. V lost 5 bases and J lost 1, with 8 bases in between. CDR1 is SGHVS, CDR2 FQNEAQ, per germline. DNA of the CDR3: TGTGCCAGCAGCCGTACCTGGAACACTGAAGCTTTCTTT. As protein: CASSRTWNTEAFF.

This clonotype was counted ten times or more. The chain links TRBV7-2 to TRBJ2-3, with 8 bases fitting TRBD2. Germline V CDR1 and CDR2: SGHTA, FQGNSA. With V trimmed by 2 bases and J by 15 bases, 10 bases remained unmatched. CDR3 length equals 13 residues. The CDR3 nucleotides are TGTGCCAGCAGCTTATCCACGAGCGGGAGCACTTATTTT. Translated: CASSLSTSGSTYF.

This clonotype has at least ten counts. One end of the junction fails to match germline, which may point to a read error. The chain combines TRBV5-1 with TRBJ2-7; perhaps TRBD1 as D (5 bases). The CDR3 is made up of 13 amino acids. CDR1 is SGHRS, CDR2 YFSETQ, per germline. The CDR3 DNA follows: TGTGCCAGCAGCTTGGAAGGGGCCTACGAGCAGTACTTC. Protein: CASSLEGAYEQYF.

The CDR3 reads CASSSPAREDGYTF. In nucleotides, the CDR3 is TGTGCCAGCAGTTCCCCGGCCCGGGAAGATGGCTACACCTTC. This chain joins TRBV6-5 and TRBJ1-2; D unresolved. The CDR3 consists of 14 residues. The ends were cut back, 4 bases at V and 6 bases at J, with 15 bases in the middle. CDR1 and CDR2 (germline): MNHEY, SVGAGI.

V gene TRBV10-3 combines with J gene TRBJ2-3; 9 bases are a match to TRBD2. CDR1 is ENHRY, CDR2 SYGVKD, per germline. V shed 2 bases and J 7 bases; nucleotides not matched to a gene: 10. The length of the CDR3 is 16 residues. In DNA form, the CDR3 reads TGTGCCATCAGTGAGGCCCGACTAGCGGCACGTAATACGCAGTATTTT. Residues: CAISEARLAARNTQYF.